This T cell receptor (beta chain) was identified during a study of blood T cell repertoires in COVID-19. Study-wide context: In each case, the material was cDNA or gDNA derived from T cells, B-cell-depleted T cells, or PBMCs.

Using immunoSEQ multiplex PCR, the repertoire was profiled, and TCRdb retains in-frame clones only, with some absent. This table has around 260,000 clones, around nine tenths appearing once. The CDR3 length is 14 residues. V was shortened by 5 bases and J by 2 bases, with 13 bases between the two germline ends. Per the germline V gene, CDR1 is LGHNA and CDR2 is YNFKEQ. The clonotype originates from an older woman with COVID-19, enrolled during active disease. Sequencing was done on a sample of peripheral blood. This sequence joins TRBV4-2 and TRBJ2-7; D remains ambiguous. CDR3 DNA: TGTGCCAGCAGCGAAGGGCGGATCCCCTACGAGCAGTACTTC. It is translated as CASSEGRIPYEQYF.